Listed below are T cell receptor beta chains from one sample, sequenced in a study of blood T cell repertoires in COVID-19. Profiling relied on immunoSEQ multiplex PCR, and the TCRdb table lists in-frame clones only, not all of them. The sample holds 90,000 to 120,000 clones, around 85% seen once. What was sequenced was peripheral blood. These receptors all come from a man in his 70s with active or convalescent COVID-19. Both conserved end residues are trimmed from each CDR3.

TRBJ1-5 | TRBV2 | ASSENRGNQPQH
TRBJ2-1 | TRBV28 | ASSRRQGAINEQF
TRBJ2-7 | TRBV19 | ASSRQGLSYEQY
TRBJ1-3 | TRBV28 | ASTNRGSGNTIY
TRBJ2-1 | TRBV29-1 | SVSETSGGGEYNEQF
TRBJ1-6 | TRBV28 | ATTRLINSPLH
TRBJ2-1 | TRBV6-1 | ASWVAGIEQF
TRBJ1-6 | TRBV28 | ASSLGTGNSPLH
TRBJ1-2 | TRBV5-1 | ASSPQGANYGYT
TRBJ2-7 | TRBV6-5 | ASSYAGTSNYEQY
TRBJ1-4 | TRBV28 | ASSKGHRNEKLF
TRBJ2-1 | TRBV27 | ASSSYGTISYNEQF
TRBJ2-2 | TRBV6-4 | ASSRTASNTGELF
TRBJ2-5 | TRBV12-5 | ASGLSGGQQETQY
TRBJ2-2 | TRBV3-1/TRBV3-2 | ASSSYRTGRRPTGELF
TRBJ1-5 | TRBV6-5 | ASRRTGDSNQPQH
TRBJ2-1 | TRBV7-7 | ASSLALGGALGNEQF
TRBJ2-3 | TRBV11-3 | ASSSGLAVDTQY
TRBJ1-5 | TRBV19 | ASSIDHVRVGQPQH
TRBJ1-1 | TRBV2 | ASRAFPGTTRNTEAF
TRBJ2-2 | TRBV6-2/TRBV6-3 | ASSYSGGTGELF
TRBJ1-1 | TRBV10-3 | ATQGSLSEAF
TRBJ1-5 | TRBV15 | ATSRGQGGPGQPQH
TRBJ1-1 | TRBV11-2 | ASSLFLRAF
TRBJ2-1 | TRBV6-5 | ASTPGLVGNEQF
TRBJ2-3 | TRBV29-1 | SVVSPGGKTSTDTQY
TRBJ2-7 | TRBV3-1/TRBV3-2 | ASSLPGQYYEQY
TRBJ2-5 | TRBV2 | ASYGLETQY
TRBJ1-1 | TRBV11-2 | ASSFGGDRANTEAF
TRBJ1-2 | TRBV5-5 | ASSPQGHFYGYT
TRBJ1-1 | TRBV5-1 | ASSRGTNLNTEAF
TRBJ2-7 | TRBV11-2 | ASSLNSAGTYYEQY
TRBJ1-2 | TRBV2 | ASTGTTTNYGYT
TRBJ2-1 | TRBV6-5 | ASSFPGGNEQF
TRBJ2-1 | TRBV28 | ASSSTSGRGQEQF
TRBJ2-4 | TRBV6-5 | ASRRGLAGENIQY
TRBJ2-7 | TRBV24-1 | ATPEAGPRTRPWEQY
TRBJ1-1 | TRBV9 | ASGASGAGTEAF
TRBJ1-1 | TRBV5-5 | ASSRQGLTEAF
TRBJ2-5 | TRBV27 | ASSPPGQAKTQY
TRBJ1-1 | TRBV28 | ASSLLNTEAF
TRBJ2-2 | TRBV7-6 | ASSPGQGNTGELF
TRBJ2-5 | TRBV11-2 | ASSFSGGFQETQY
TRBJ1-1 | TRBV6-2/TRBV6-3 | ASSRTGAEAF
TRBJ2-3 | TRBV3-1/TRBV3-2 | ASSQPGYTDTQY
TRBJ2-3 | TRBV19 | ASSVPSGRTDTQY
TRBJ2-7 | TRBV5-4 | ASSDRGSYEQY
TRBJ2-5 | TRBV5-5 | ASSLEGQRKTQY
TRBJ1-5 | TRBV6-6 | ASSSLGQDQPQH
TRBJ1-6 | TRBV3-1/TRBV3-2 | ASSSRGYGNSPLH
TRBJ2-1 | TRBV19 | ASSTRLAGGQF
TRBJ2-3 | TRBV24-1 | ATSETSDTQY
TRBJ2-5 | TRBV5-1 | ASSSDLDFQY
TRBJ2-5 | TRBV24-1 | ATSGPSGRRPQETQY
TRBJ1-1 | TRBV12-3/TRBV12-4 | ASKGGPNTEAF
TRBJ2-3 | TRBV14 | ASSQGSSGSTDTQY